This T cell receptor beta chain was captured in a study of cytomegalovirus exposure and HLA in healthy donors. Across the whole study: The platform used for the approximately 130 validation repertoires matched that of the roughly 670 first-cohort repertoires, a later analysis reported.

Method: immunoSEQ multiplex PCR; TCRdb's copy keeps in-frame clones and lacks some. The table has roughly 330,000 clones, roughly nine tenths seen once. Broader study findings: Associated with cytomegalovirus, according to the listing, were 150 to 200 TCR beta chains.

Germline V lookup: CDR1 SGHVS, CDR2 FQNEAQ. The V and J ends lost 8 bases and 7 bases respectively, with 15 bases between them. The CDR3 length is 12 residues. This clone has only a few counts. The antigen remains unidentified. This receptor was identified in a woman aged 25 to 39 in good health and CMV-seropositive. The chain uses TRBV7-8 and TRBJ2-7; perhaps TRBD1 as D (6 bases). The sample taken for sequencing was PBMCs. This CDR3 reads CASSGQPTEQYF. CDR3 nucleotides: TGTGCCAGCTCTGGACAGCCTACAGAGCAGTACTTC.